The clone carrying this T cell receptor (beta chain) was recorded only once. The antigen is not known. V was clipped by 1 base and J by 4 bases, with 20 bases between them. In germline, CDR1 is SGHRS, CDR2 YFSETQ. The CDR3 is 17 residues long. The data derive from a study of graft-versus-host responses after intestinal transplantation. Across the study: Recipients were all induced with anti-thymocyte globulin, then given tacrolimus and steroids for around three years. Whole-study results and caveats: GvH clones detected in recipient marrow included some appearing first in ileum or blood.

The repertoire was sequenced with immunoSEQ multiplex PCR; TCRdb's copy has only in-frame clones and lacks some. The profile shows some 150,000 clones, 92% of them singletons. This sample comprised unstimulated CD4+ T cells sorted from spleen or lymph node cells, obtained before intestinal transplant. The rearrangement joins TRBV5-1 to TRBJ1-2, with D unclear. The clonotype was recovered from a human donor who received an intestinal transplant. The CDR3 reads CASSLSGRALDGYGYTF. The CDR3 nucleotides read TGCGCCAGCAGCTTGTCTGGACGCGCATTGGATGGCTATGGCTACACCTTC.